Following are 18 T cell receptor beta chains from one sample sequenced in a study of blood T cell repertoires in COVID-19. Method: immunoSEQ multiplex PCR; TCRdb's copy keeps in-frame clones and lacks some. The sample has 300,000 to 400,000 clones, around nine tenths seen once; the top ten hold about 3%. Sample: peripheral blood. These receptors were taken from a human donor in a cohort sampled during active COVID-19.

The CDR3: CASSLVVAGLQETQYF. The CDR3 nucleotides read TGCGCCAGCAGCTTGGTCGTTGCGGGCCTCCAAGAGACCCAGTACTTC. The rearrangement joins TRBV5-1 to TRBJ2-5, with D tentatively TRBD2 (5 bases). The V gene lost 0 bases and the J gene lost 1 base, with 13 bases spanning the gap. CDR1 is SGHRS, CDR2 YFSETQ, per germline. This CDR3 comprises 16 residues.

The chain has TRBV28 and TRBJ2-5, with 11 positions matching TRBD1. V was pared by 6 bases and J by 5 bases, with 14 bases of the junction left unmatched. Germline V gene sequence: CDR1 MDHEN, CDR2 SYDVKM. This CDR3 has 17 amino acids. CDR3 sequence reads: CASSARTGGAVWETQYF. As DNA, the CDR3 is TGTGCCAGCAGCGCTAGGACAGGGGGCGCGGTTTGGGAGACCCAGTACTTC.

V usage is TRBV15 and J usage is TRBJ1-4, with no clear D. Germline values: CDR1 LNHNV, CDR2 YYDKDF (reference sequence). With 1 base removed from V and 4 bases from J, the gap between germline ends came to 7 bases. The CDR3 runs 14 residues. CDR3 protein: CATSRGRINEKLFF. The CDR3 nucleotides read TGTGCCACCAGCAGAGGCAGGATTAATGAAAAACTGTTTTTT.

The chain carries TRBV7-9 and TRBJ1-4; D perhaps matches TRBD1 (5 bases). CDR1 and CDR2 (germline): SEHNR, FQNEAQ (reference sequence). Trimming removed 6 bases from V and 8 bases from J, with 16 bases in between. The CDR3 extends over 14 amino acids. The DNA of the CDR3 is TGTGCCAGCAGTACCGGGACTTGGGTGGAAAAACTGTTTTTT. It specifies CASSTGTWVEKLFF.

V gene TRBV3-1 (or the pseudogene TRBV3-2) combines with J gene TRBJ2-7; 7 nucleotides agree with TRBD1. The CDR3 consists of 14 residues. CDR1 is LGHDT, CDR2 YNNKEL, per germline (reference sequence). The V and J ends lost 1 base and 3 bases, in that order; junction bases with no gene match: 3. Written as DNA, the CDR3 is TGTGCCAGCAGCCAAGGACAGGGCTACTACGAGCAGTACTTC. Translated, it gives CASSQGQGYYEQYF.

The V and J genes are TRBV11-2 and TRBJ1-1; no clear D gene. V was shortened by 7 bases and J by 0 bases, with 12 bases between the two germline ends. The length of the CDR3 is 14 residues. Germline CDR1 and CDR2: SGHAT and FQNNGV. The CDR3 DNA follows: TGTGCCAGCACCTTCGGGAACCTGAACACTGAAGCTTTCTTT. As protein: CASTFGNLNTEAFF.

This chain uses TRBV21-1 with TRBJ2-3; the tabulated D call, TRBD2, remains unverified against the DNA. TRBV21-1 is classified as a pseudogene. This CDR3 comprises 14 residues. This CDR3 reads CASRTSGGLNTQYF. CDR3 DNA: TGTGCCAGCCGCACTAGCGGGGGGCTAAATACGCAGTATTTT.

V is TRBV6-5 and J is TRBJ1-2; 8 bases are shared with TRBD1. The germline CDR1 and CDR2 sequences are MNHEY and SVGAGI. The J segment lost 8 bases and the V segment lost 7 bases, leaving 6 bases of the junction unmatched. This CDR3 is 12 amino acids long. The CDR3 reads CASTQGAEGYTF. The CDR3 nucleotides read TGTGCCAGCACCCAGGGGGCCGAGGGCTACACCTTC.

The chain combines TRBV14 with TRBJ1-6; D might be TRBD1 (5 bases). The CDR3 contains 16 residues. CDR1 is SGHDN, CDR2 FVKESK, per germline. V lost 1 base, J lost 3 bases, and 10 bases lay in between. CDR3 DNA: TGTGCCAGCAGCCAAGTTGACAGCAACTATAATTCACCCCTCCACTTT. Translated: CASSQVDSNYNSPLHF.

This chain connects TRBV9 to TRBJ2-3, with a weak D call TRBD1 (6 bases). Per germline, CDR1 SGDLS and CDR2 YYNGEE. V gave up 0 bases and J gave up 8 bases, with 16 bases separating them. The length of the CDR3 is 15 residues. CDR3 bases: TGTGCCAGCAGCGTAGCACAGATCATGGGGGCTACGCAGTATTTT. Translating gives CASSVAQIMGATQYF.

The chain employs TRBV2 and TRBJ1-1; TRBD1 is a possible D gene (6 bases). The CDR3 length is 14 residues. Germline loops: CDR1 SNHLY, CDR2 FYNNEI. The germline V and J ends were trimmed by 2 bases and 6 bases, with 13 bases remaining between them. The CDR3 spells CASSELWTVSEAFF. CDR3 in DNA: TGTGCCAGCAGTGAACTATGGACAGTCTCTGAAGCTTTCTTT.

The chain joins TRBV5-1 to TRBJ1-5; no reliable D call. There are 16 residues in the CDR3. Per the germline V gene, CDR1 is SGHRS and CDR2 is YFSETQ. V shed 0 bases and J shed 0 bases, with 10 bases lying between them. The CDR3 sequence is CASSLAPGNSNQPQHF. The CDR3 DNA is TGCGCCAGCAGCTTGGCCCCCGGTAATAGCAATCAGCCCCAGCATTTT.

The chain recombines TRBV30 with TRBJ1-2; D gene ambiguous. The CDR3 contains 12 residues. V lost 0 bases and J lost 5, with 7 bases in between. Looked up from germline, CDR1 is GTSNPN and CDR2 is SVGIG (reference sequence). CDR3 sequence: CAWSVSGYGYTF. In DNA form, the CDR3 reads TGTGCCTGGAGTGTCTCGGGGTATGGCTACACCTTC.

This chain joins TRBV9 and TRBJ2-3; 7 bases are a match to TRBD2. With 0 bases clipped from V and 3 bases from J, the junction kept 7 bases outside the gene matches. Germline CDR1 and CDR2: SGDLS and YYNGEE. This CDR3 spans 16 amino acids. CDR3 DNA sequence: TGTGCCAGCAGCGTAGGGGCTAGCGGAATGACAGATACGCAGTATTTT. Translation: CASSVGASGMTDTQYF.

The table lists this clone with a count of one. The genes are TRBV5-1 and TRBJ2-3; 11 positions agree with TRBD2. V was clipped by 5 bases and J by 6 bases; unmatched bases: 11. Germline V gives CDR1 SGHRS, CDR2 YFSETQ. The CDR3 extends over 16 amino acids. The CDR3 nucleotides are TGCGCCAGCAGTCGTGAGCGACTAGCGGGAAGGGATACGCAGTATTTT. Its translation: CASSRERLAGRDTQYF.

The chain combines TRBV5-1 with TRBJ1-2, with a possible D match to TRBD1 (6 bases). CDR3 length: 14 amino acids. V lost 4 bases and J 8 bases, leaving 18 bases between the germline ends. Looked up from germline, CDR1 is SGHRS and CDR2 is YFSETQ. In DNA, the CDR3 is TGCGCCAGCAGCCTTTCCCAGGGGCTTGGAGGCTACACCTTC. Residues: CASSLSQGLGGYTF. The variable domain in full, with the rest retrieved from reference TRBV5-1 and TRBJ1-2, is KAGVTQTPRYLIKTRGQQVTLSCSPISGHRSVSWYQQTPGQGLQFLFEYFSETQRNKGNFPGRFSGRQFSNSRSEMNVSTLELGDSALYLCASSLSQGLGGYTFGSGTRLTVV.

The chain couples TRBV2 to TRBJ2-1; TRBD1 matches at 9 bases. This CDR3 comprises 13 residues. V dropped 6 bases and J dropped 7; count of bases not matched to a gene: 4. Germline V lookup: CDR1 SNHLY, CDR2 FYNNEI. Here the CDR3 reads CASRFDRGNEQFF. For the CDR3, the DNA is TGTGCCAGCAGGTTCGACAGGGGGAATGAGCAGTTCTTC.

The chain links TRBV3-1 (or the pseudogene TRBV3-2) to TRBJ1-6; a weak D match, TRBD1 (6 bases). Germline V lookup: CDR1 LGHDT, CDR2 YNNKEL (reference sequence). With 7 bases removed from V and 7 bases from J, the gap between germline ends came to 14 bases. The CDR3 totals 14 residues. CDR3: CASTGTGHNSPLHF. CDR3 nucleotide sequence: TGTGCCAGCACCGGTACAGGGCACAATTCACCCCTCCACTTT.